These T cell receptor beta chains were read from a single sample in a study of shared clonotypes between healthy human individuals. Profiled with immunoSEQ multiplex PCR; TCRdb holds only in-frame clones, not every one. The data show around 2.1 million clones, approximately 94% seen once. The sequencing input was naive CD8+ T cells from PBMCs. Receptor source: a man aged 18 to 30 in good health. Some clones in this sample may be carry-over from other donors' samples. CDR3s include the opening cysteine and the closing phenylalanine or tryptophan. Only some rows state a clone size, as once, few, many or a class for expanded clones.

j_call,clone_size,v_call,cdr3_aa
TRBJ1-1,.,TRBV27,CASSLVKGMNTEAFF
TRBJ2-1,.,TRBV27,CASRPFLASSYNEQFF
TRBJ2-7,.,TRBV27,CASSLDRDSVYEQYF
TRBJ2-5,.,TRBV28,CASSLWGGAQETQYF
TRBJ2-1,.,TRBV28,CASSLPTGGRTYNEQFF
TRBJ1-2,.,TRBV5-1,CASEPRTGGGYTF
TRBJ2-1,once,TRBV9,CASSVVPSSYNEQFF
TRBJ2-1,.,TRBV4-1,CASSQVGFGFDEQFF
TRBJ2-7,.,TRBV27,CASSLDSSYEQYF
TRBJ2-3,.,TRBV7-3,CASSLRPGQTVDTQYF
TRBJ2-7,.,TRBV5-4,CASSLGLSANEQYF
TRBJ1-2,.,TRBV7-9,CASRVKGDSLDYGYTF
TRBJ2-3,.,TRBV4-1,CASSQEGFEDTQYF